This T cell receptor (beta chain) comes out of a study of early T cells in non-severe SARS-CoV-2 infection. Background on the study: Sequencing targeted bulk RNA from unsorted whole blood, leaving chains unpaired.

Germline CDR1 MDHEN, CDR2 SYDVKM. There are 14 residues in the CDR3. V lost 2 bases, J lost 3 bases, and 11 bases lay in between. TCRdb processed the 5' RACE reads anew with MiXCR; each CDR3 protein has one entry. The data contain under 90,000 distinct CDR3 sequences, 13% of them seen just once; the ten biggest clones take up roughly 6%. The chain recombines TRBV28 with TRBJ2-7, with D possibly TRBD2 on 6 matching bases. This TCR was sampled from an adult who was a healthcare worker with PCR-confirmed SARS-CoV-2 infection or an uninfected control (not recorded which). Sequencing used whole blood. The CDR3 here is CASSLVRDYYEQYF. CDR3 bases: TGTGCCAGCAGTTTAGTGCGGGATTACTACGAGCAGTACTTC.